A selection of T cell receptor beta chains follows, all from one sample in a study of radiotherapy plus CTLA-4 blockade in lung cancer. Only in-frame clones appear in the TCRdb table, and some are missing; sequencing was by immunoSEQ multiplex PCR. The top ten clones hold roughly 7.2% of a sample with about 30,000 clones, 70% to 80% of them seen once. Sequenced material: peripheral blood, taken from a patient treated with radiotherapy plus ipilimumab. The origin of the receptors is a human donor with non-small cell lung cancer who had stable disease on radiotherapy plus ipilimumab. The CDR3 runs from the conserved cysteine through the conserved F or W. The D gene is left open where the match is weak. Rows may omit the clone size; those that give it use once, few, many or a size class.

d_gene | j_gene | abundance | v_gene | CDR3aa
TRBD1 | TRBJ1-1 | . | TRBV6-5 | CASSYSGQVGTEAFF
. | TRBJ1-1 | few | TRBV10-3 | CAISGWTTEAFF
TRBD2 | TRBJ2-3 | . | TRBV29-1 | CSAGLAGGFTDTQYF
. | TRBJ2-1 | . | TRBV19 | CASYPGTGTHNEQFF
TRBD1 | TRBJ2-1 | . | TRBV5-1 | CASRPRTGNNEQFF
. | TRBJ1-4 | . | TRBV15 | CATSRFDSNEKLFF
. | TRBJ2-5 | . | TRBV9 | CASSVMSQETQYF
TRBD1 | TRBJ1-1 | . | TRBV19 | CASSARDRWTEAFF
TRBD1 | TRBJ1-1 | . | TRBV5-1 | CASSSDRDRNTEAFF
TRBD1 | TRBJ2-5 | . | TRBV28 | CASRWGQGASETQYF
TRBD1 | TRBJ1-1 | . | TRBV6-5 | CASNHRQGTEAFF